This TCR beta chain was recorded in a study of regulatory T cells in long-lasting Graves disease. Study-level information: Over 5 years of antithyroid drugs with positive TSH receptor antibodies was taken to mean persistent Graves' disease. Findings of the study overall: When disease was persistent, TRBV28, TRBJ1-2 and TRBJ2-5 were the favored segments. TCR diversity was lower in persistent Graves' patients (versus newly diagnosed ones).

Construction of the TCR beta libraries employed iRepertoire HTBI primers in conjunction with Arm-PCR of CDR3 regions. MiXCR, run by TCRdb on the multiplex PCR reads, gives a single entry per CDR3 protein. Of some 300,000 distinct CDR3 sequences in the sample, roughly a fifth were seen once. At least ten counts were recorded for this clonotype. Its antigen remains unidentified. Time point noted: persistent/refractory GD, antithyroid drugs over 5 years with positive TRAb. There was RNA extracted from PBMCs, and the TCR library was made from it. The CDR3 contains 14 residues. With 3 bases removed from V and 7 bases from J, the gap between germline ends came to 12 bases. Germline CDR1 and CDR2: MDHEN and SYDVKM.

The sequences come from peripheral blood mononuclear cells (PBMCs), collected when the disease was refractory, from a patient treated with antithyroid drugs. This chain connects TRBV28 to TRBJ1-4; D perhaps matches TRBD1 (6 bases). The sequence was obtained from a female donor with Graves disease. CDR3 residues: CASSLVGGGEKLFF. CDR3 bases: TGTGCCAGCAGTTTGGTAGGGGGGGGTGAAAAACTGTTTTTT. The variable domain in full, with the rest retrieved from reference TRBV28 and TRBJ1-4, is DVKVTQSSRYLVKRTGEKVFLECVQDMDHENMFWYRQDPGLGLRLIYFSYDVKMKEKGDIPEGYSVSREKKERFSLILESASTNQTSMYLCASSLVGGGEKLFFGSGTQLSVL.